This T cell receptor (beta chain) was recorded in a study of blood T cell repertoires in COVID-19. Study background: The United States, Italy and Spain were the sources of the acute and convalescent COVID-19 samples.

V was clipped by 6 bases and J by 6 bases, with 12 bases between them. CDR1 MNHNY and CDR2 SVGAGI come from the germline V gene (reference sequence). CDR3 size: 13 residues. Source study methods: By means of reference gene primer amplification, nucleated cell counts were estimated. Using immunoSEQ multiplex PCR, the repertoire was profiled, and TCRdb retains in-frame clones only, with some absent. D and trimming come from the DNA, and the V and J calls and clone size come from that table. This sample has about 340,000 clones, with around 90% found just once. The specimen was PBMCs or T cells enriched from blood (not recorded which). The chain uses TRBV6-6 and TRBJ2-1; D might be TRBD2 (6 bases). This sequence originates from a woman aged 25 to 39 who had recovered from COVID-19. The CDR3: CASSLTSFNEQFF. The CDR3 nucleotides read TGTGCCAGCAGCCTTACTAGCTTCAATGAGCAGTTCTTC.